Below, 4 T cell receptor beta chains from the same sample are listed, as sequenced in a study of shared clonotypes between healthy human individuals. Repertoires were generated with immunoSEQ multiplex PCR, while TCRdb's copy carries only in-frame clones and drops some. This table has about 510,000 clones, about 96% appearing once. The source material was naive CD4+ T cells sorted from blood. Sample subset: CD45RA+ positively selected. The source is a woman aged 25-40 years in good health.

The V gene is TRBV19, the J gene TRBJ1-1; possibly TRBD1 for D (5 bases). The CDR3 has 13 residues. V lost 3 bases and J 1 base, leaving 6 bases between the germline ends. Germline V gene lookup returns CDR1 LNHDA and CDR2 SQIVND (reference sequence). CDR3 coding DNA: TGTGCCAGTAGTATTGGGGGGAACACTGAAGCTTTCTTT. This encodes CASSIGGNTEAFF.

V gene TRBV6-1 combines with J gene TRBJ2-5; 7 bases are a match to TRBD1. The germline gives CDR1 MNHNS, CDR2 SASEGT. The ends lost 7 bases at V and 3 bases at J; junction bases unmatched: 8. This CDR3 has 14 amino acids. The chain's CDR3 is CASIDNDREETQYF. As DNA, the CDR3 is TGTGCCAGCATCGACAACGACAGGGAAGAGACCCAGTACTTC.

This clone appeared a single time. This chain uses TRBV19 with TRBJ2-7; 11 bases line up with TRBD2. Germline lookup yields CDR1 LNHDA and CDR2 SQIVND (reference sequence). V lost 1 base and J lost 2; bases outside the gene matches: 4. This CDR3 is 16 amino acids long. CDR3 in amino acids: CASSIGNSGRAYEQYF. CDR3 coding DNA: TGTGCCAGTAGTATAGGCAATAGCGGGAGGGCCTACGAGCAGTACTTC.

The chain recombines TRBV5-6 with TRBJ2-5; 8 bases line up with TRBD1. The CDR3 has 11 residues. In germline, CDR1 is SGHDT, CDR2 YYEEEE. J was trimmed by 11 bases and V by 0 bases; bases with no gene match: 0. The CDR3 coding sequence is TGTGCCAGCAGCTTGGGGGACAGGCAGTACTTC. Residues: CASSLGDRQYF. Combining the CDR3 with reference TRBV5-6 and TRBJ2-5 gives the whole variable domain DAGVTQSPTHLIKTRGQQVTLRCSPKSGHDTVSWYQQALGQGPQFIFQYYEEEERQRGNFPDRFSGHQFPNYSSELNVNALLLGDSALYLCASSLGDRQYFGPGTRLLVL.